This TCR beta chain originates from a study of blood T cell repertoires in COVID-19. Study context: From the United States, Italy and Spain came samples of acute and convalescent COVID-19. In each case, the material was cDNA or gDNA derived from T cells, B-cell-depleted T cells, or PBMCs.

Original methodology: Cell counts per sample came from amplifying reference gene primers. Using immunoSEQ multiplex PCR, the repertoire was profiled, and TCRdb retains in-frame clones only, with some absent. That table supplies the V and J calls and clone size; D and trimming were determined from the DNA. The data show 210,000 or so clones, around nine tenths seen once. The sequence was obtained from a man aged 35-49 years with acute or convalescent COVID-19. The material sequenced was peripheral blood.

The CDR3 region is CASRFRGTEAFF. The CDR3 DNA follows: TGTGCCAGCAGGTTCAGGGGCACTGAAGCTTTCTTT. This chain connects TRBV12-3 or TRBV12-4 to TRBJ1-1; the D gene is possibly TRBD1 (6 bases). The CDR3 is 12 amino acids. The V end was cut by 6 bases, the J end by 4 bases, with 9 bases between.